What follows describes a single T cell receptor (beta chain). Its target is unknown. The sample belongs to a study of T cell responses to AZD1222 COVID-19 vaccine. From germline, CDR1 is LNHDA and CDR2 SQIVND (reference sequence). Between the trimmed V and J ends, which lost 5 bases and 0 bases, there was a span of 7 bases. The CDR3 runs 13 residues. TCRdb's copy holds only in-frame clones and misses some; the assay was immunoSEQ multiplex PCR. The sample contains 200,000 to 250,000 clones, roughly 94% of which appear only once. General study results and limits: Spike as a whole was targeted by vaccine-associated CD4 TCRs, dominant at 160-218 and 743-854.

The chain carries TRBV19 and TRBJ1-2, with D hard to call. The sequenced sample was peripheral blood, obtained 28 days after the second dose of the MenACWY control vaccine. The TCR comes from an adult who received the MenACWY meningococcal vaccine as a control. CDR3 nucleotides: TGTGCCAGTAGTCAGGACCCTAACTATGGCTACACCTTC. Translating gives CASSQDPNYGYTF.